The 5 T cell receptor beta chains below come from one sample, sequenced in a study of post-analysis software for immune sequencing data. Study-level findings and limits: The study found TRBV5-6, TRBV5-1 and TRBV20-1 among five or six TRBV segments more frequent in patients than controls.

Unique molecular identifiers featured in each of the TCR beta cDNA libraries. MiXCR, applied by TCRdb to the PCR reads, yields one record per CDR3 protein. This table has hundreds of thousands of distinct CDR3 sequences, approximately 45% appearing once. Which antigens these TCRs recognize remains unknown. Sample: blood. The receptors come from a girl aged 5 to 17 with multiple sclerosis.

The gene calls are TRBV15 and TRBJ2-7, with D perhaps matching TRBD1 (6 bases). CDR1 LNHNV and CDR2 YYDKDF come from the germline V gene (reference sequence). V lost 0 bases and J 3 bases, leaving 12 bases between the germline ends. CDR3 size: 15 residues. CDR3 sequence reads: CATSREGASLYEQYF. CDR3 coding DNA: TGTGCCACCAGCAGAGAGGGGGCCTCACTCTACGAGCAGTACTTC.

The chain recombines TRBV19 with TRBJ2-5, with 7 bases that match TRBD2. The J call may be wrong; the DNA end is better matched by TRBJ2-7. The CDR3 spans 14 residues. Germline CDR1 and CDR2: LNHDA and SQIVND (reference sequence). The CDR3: CASSGVAGHDEQYF. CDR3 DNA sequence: TGTGCCAGTAGTGGGGTAGCGGGTCACGACGAGCAGTACTTC.

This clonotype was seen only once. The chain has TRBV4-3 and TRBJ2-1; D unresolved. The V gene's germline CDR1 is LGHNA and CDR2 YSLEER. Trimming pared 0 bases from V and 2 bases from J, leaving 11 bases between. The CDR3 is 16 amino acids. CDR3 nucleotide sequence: TGCGCCAGCAGCCAAGATCTGAGCGTCGCCTACAATGAGCAGTTCTTC. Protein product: CASSQDLSVAYNEQFF.

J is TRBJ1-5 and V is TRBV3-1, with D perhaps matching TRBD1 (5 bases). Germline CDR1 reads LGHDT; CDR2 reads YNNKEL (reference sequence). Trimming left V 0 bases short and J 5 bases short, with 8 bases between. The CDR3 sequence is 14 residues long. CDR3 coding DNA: TGTGCCAGCAGCCAAGATGCGGGGGATCAGCCCCAGCATTTT. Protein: CASSQDAGDQPQHF.

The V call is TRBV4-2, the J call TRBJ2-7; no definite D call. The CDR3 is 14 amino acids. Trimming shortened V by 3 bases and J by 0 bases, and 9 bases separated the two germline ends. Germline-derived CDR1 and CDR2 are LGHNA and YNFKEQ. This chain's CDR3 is CASSQHDNSYEQYF. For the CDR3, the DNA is TGTGCCAGCAGCCAGCATGACAACTCCTACGAGCAGTACTTC.